These 20 T cell receptor beta chains originate from one sample sequenced in a study of blood T cell repertoires in COVID-19 (dated by TCRdb to about 2020). Library generation was performed with the immunoSEQ multiplex PCR assay. TCRdb mirrors the immuneACCESS table, restricted to in-frame sequences. Some clones are absent from its copies; in checked studies, under half trace to an unresolved V gene, and the reason for the others is unknown. This sample gives 200,000 to 300,000 clones in total; roughly 80% of them show up just once. The top ten hold 7.9% of the sample. The sample comprised peripheral blood. The receptors shown here come from a woman older than 75 with acute or convalescent COVID-19.

The J gene is TRBJ1-1, the V gene TRBV6-5; 8 bases are a match to TRBD1. Trimming took 4 bases from V and 4 from J; bases not matched to a gene: 5. Germline CDR1 MNHEY, CDR2 SVGAGI. This CDR3 has 14 residues. CDR3 protein: CASSSRTGSTEAFF. Here the CDR3 DNA reads TGTGCCAGCAGTTCTCGGACAGGGTCCACTGAAGCTTTCTTT.

The chain links TRBV6-1 to TRBJ1-2; D not resolved. Germline V gene data show CDR1 as MNHNS and CDR2 as SASEGT. Deletions cut 7 bases from V and 2 bases from J, with 8 bases between. This CDR3 region has 12 residues. The CDR3 spells CASITLNYGYTF. Written as DNA, the CDR3 is TGTGCCAGCATTACTCTGAACTATGGCTACACCTTC.

About this clone: Its ends do not fully match the called genes, so a read error is possible. V is TRBV19 and J is TRBJ1-3; D is undetermined. The CDR3 sequence is 14 residues long. Per germline, CDR1 LNHDA and CDR2 SQIVND (reference sequence). The CDR3 sequence: CASGIGQVGNTIYF. The CDR3 coding sequence is TGTGCCAGTGGTATCGGTCAAGTGGGAAACACCATATATTTT.

The chain links TRBV10-3 to TRBJ2-7; TRBD2 matches at 7 bases. This CDR3 contains 14 residues. Germline assignment: CDR1 ENHRY and CDR2 SYGVKD. V dropped 3 bases and J dropped 3; count of bases not matched to a gene: 5. The CDR3 sequence: CAISERGVVYEQYF. For the CDR3, the DNA is TGTGCCATCAGTGAACGGGGGGTCGTCTACGAGCAGTACTTC.

The chain recombines TRBV9 with TRBJ1-3, with 8 bases aligning to TRBD1. This CDR3 is built from 15 residues. Germline CDR1 and CDR2: SGDLS and YYNGEE. V shed 4 bases and J 2 bases; nucleotides not matched to a gene: 5. CDR3 amino acids: CASSPQGVTGNTIYF. The CDR3 DNA reads TGTGCCAGCAGCCCACAGGGGGTAACTGGAAACACCATATATTTT.

The genes are TRBV5-4 and TRBJ2-1, with a tentative D call TRBD2 (6 bases). CDR1 and CDR2 (germline): SGHNT, YYREEE (reference sequence). There are 16 residues in the CDR3. Deletions cut 3 bases from V and 4 bases from J, with 17 bases between. This CDR3 reads CASSSGVTELYNEQFF. DNA of the CDR3: TGTGCCAGCAGCTCGGGGGTGACCGAGTTATACAATGAGCAGTTCTTC.

The V call is TRBV2, the J call TRBJ2-5, with D tentatively TRBD2 (6 bases). The germline V gene encodes CDR1 SNHLY and CDR2 FYNNEI. Trimming left V 8 bases short and J 2 bases short, with 9 bases between. The CDR3 covers 12 residues. The CDR3 here is CASGGRQETQYF. CDR3 in DNA: TGTGCCAGCGGTGGGAGGCAAGAGACCCAGTACTTC.

This clone showed up just a few times. This sequence joins TRBV18 and TRBJ1-1, with 9 bases aligning to TRBD1. Germline lookup yields CDR1 KGHSH and CDR2 LQKENI. CDR3 length: 14 residues. With 5 bases clipped from V and 4 bases from J, the junction kept 5 bases outside the gene matches. Written as DNA, the CDR3 is TGTGCCAGCTCAGCTCGACAGGGGGGCACTGAAGCTTTCTTT. Its translation is CASSARQGGTEAFF.

This chain joins TRBV5-4 and TRBJ2-7, with 14 bases matching TRBD2. Germline V gene sequence: CDR1 SGHNT, CDR2 YYREEE (reference sequence). The CDR3 has 16 amino acids. V lost 2 bases and J lost 2; bases outside the gene matches: 3. The CDR3: CASSLGLAGGTYEQYF. The CDR3 DNA is TGTGCCAGCAGCTTAGGACTAGCGGGGGGAACCTACGAGCAGTACTTC.

The chain has TRBV6-5 and TRBJ1-1, with a weak D call TRBD1 (6 bases). CDR3 length: 13 residues. CDR1 and CDR2 (germline): MNHEY, SVGAGI. V was trimmed by 5 bases and J by 4 bases, leaving 11 bases between them. CDR3 loop: CASSLQGGTEAFF. The CDR3 DNA sequence: TGTGCCAGCAGTCTACAGGGTGGCACTGAAGCTTTCTTT.

V gene TRBV5-1 combines with J gene TRBJ1-2; D might be TRBD1 (6 bases). Germline loops: CDR1 SGHRS, CDR2 YFSETQ. V lost 5 bases and J lost 2, with 13 bases in between. The CDR3 totals 14 residues. CDR3 residues: CASSPTGRNYGYTF. Written as DNA, the CDR3 is TGCGCCAGCAGTCCAACAGGGCGGAACTATGGCTACACCTTC.

The chain uses TRBV7-2 and TRBJ2-5; 7 nucleotides agree with TRBD2. Germline values: CDR1 SGHTA, CDR2 FQGNSA. This CDR3 region has 14 residues. The trim removed 6 bases at V and 3 bases at J, leaving 7 bases unmatched. CDR3 sequence: CASSPPGLEETQYF. CDR3 coding DNA: TGTGCCAGCAGTCCCCCAGGACTAGAAGAGACCCAGTACTTC.

The CDR3 DNA is TGTGCCAGCAGCCAAGATCGGGTTTCGGTTTACGGAAACACCTTC. Amino acids: CASSQDRVSVYGNTF. The chain has TRBV3-1 (or the pseudogene TRBV3-2) and TRBJ1-2, with D unclear. CDR3 length equals 15 residues. In germline, CDR1 is LGHDT, CDR2 YNNKEL (reference sequence). V was clipped by 0 bases and J by 12 bases, with 20 bases between them.

This clone was observed once. V and J are TRBV2 and TRBJ2-5; a possible D gene is TRBD2 (6 bases). Germline assignment: CDR1 SNHLY and CDR2 FYNNEI. The CDR3 length is 16 residues. The V end was cut by 7 bases, the J end by 5 bases, with 23 bases between. The CDR3 protein is CASTPPSVAAGETQYF. The CDR3 nucleotides are TGTGCCAGCACCCCCCCTTCTGTGGCGGCGGGGGAGACCCAGTACTTC. The whole variable domain, filled in from reference TRBV2 and TRBJ2-5, reads EPEVTQTPSHQVTQMGQEVILRCVPISNHLYFYWYRQILGQKVEFLVSFYNNEISEKSEIFDDQFSVERPDGSNFTLKIRSTKLEDSAMYFCASTPPSVAAGETQYFGPGTRLLVL.

This clone was seen only once. The rearrangement uses TRBV6-1 and TRBJ1-5; a possible D gene is TRBD1 (6 bases). CDR3 length: 16 residues. The V and J ends lost 2 bases and 6 bases respectively, with 17 bases between them. CDR1 MNHNS and CDR2 SASEGT come from the germline V gene. The CDR3 nucleotides read TGTGCCAGCAGTGAAAACCCGACAGGTGTCGGTCAGCCCCAGCATTTT. Translated, it gives CASSENPTGVGQPQHF.

Remarks on this clone: The sample contains more than one DNA sequence encoding this CDR3. This CDR3 reads CASSPGTGRSPLHF. The CDR3, as DNA: TGTGCCAGCAGCCCCGGGACAGGGAGGTCACCCCTCCACTTT. The chain couples TRBV27 to TRBJ1-6, with 9 bases fitting TRBD1. CDR1 is MNHEY and CDR2 is SMNVEV in the germline V gene (reference sequence). The V gene end was trimmed by 6 bases and the J gene end by 10 bases; junction bases not matched to a gene: 7. The CDR3 is 14 amino acids.

There are a few counts of this clone. The chain carries TRBV3-1 (or the pseudogene TRBV3-2) and TRBJ1-2; TRBD1 agrees at 9 bases. The germline CDR1 and CDR2 sequences are LGHDT and YNNKEL (reference sequence). CDR3 length: 16 amino acids. The junction had 12 bases not matched to a gene; V was cut back by 4 bases and J by 6 bases. The DNA of the CDR3 is TGTGCCAGCAGCCTTCGAGACAGGGGGGGCGCCGATGGCTACACCTTC. Protein sequence: CASSLRDRGGADGYTF.

This clone came up once. The chain has TRBV6-5 and TRBJ2-1, with TRBD2 identical over 10 bases. J was trimmed by 10 bases and V by 8 bases; bases with no gene match: 14. The CDR3 loop spans 15 amino acids. Germline loops: CDR1 MNHEY, CDR2 SVGAGI. The CDR3 DNA reads as TGTGCCAGCGCTCAACGAGCGGGGGGGCCTTGGGAGCAGTTCTTC. Translation: CASAQRAGGPWEQFF.

This chain connects TRBV11-2 to TRBJ1-2; TRBD1 matches 8 bases. CDR1 and CDR2 from the germline V gene are SGHAT and FQNNGV. The CDR3 spans 15 residues. J was trimmed by 7 bases and V by 5 bases; bases with no gene match: 12. CDR3 region: CASSKNTGTGSGYTF. The CDR3 DNA follows: TGTGCCAGCAGCAAAAATACCGGGACAGGTAGTGGCTACACCTTC.

The chain combines TRBV21-1 with TRBJ2-7; the tabulated D call, TRBD2, remains unverified against the DNA. TRBV21-1 is flagged as a pseudogene. CDR3 length: 17 amino acids. As DNA, the CDR3 is TGTGCCAGCACCCTTCATAAAGGGACTAGCGGAGTCTACGAGCAGTACTTC. It encodes CASTLHKGTSGVYEQYF.